This TCR beta chain came from a study of Graves' ophthalmopathy and Graves' hyperthyroidism. The authors amplified TCR beta CDR3 regions from RNA transcripts. The library came from an HTBI-primed first-round RT-PCR and a second-round multiplex PCR. From the multiplex PCR reads, TCRdb called clonotypes with MiXCR, one entry per CDR3 protein. The sample carries approximately 50,000 distinct CDR3 sequences, about 50% recorded once. This clonotype was observed at least ten times. Germline V lookup: CDR1 LNHNV, CDR2 YYDKDF (reference sequence). The V and J ends lost 3 bases and 5 bases respectively, with 16 bases between them. The CDR3 spans 15 residues.

The V and J genes are TRBV15 and TRBJ2-5; possibly TRBD2 for D (6 bases). The clonotype was recovered from an adult man with Graves' ophthalmopathy. The sequencing sample was made of peripheral blood. Written as DNA, the CDR3 is TGTGCCACCAGCAGGCACCCGGCTGGGGGGGAGACCCAGTACTTC. This gives the protein CATSRHPAGGETQYF.